This T cell receptor delta chain came from a study of gamma-delta chains in newborns, infants, children. The wider study: Microbial exposure reportedly drives polyclonal innate γδ T cell expansion after birth.

TCRdb repeated clone calling on the reads with CATT. This table holds some 6,900 delta-chain clones, 2.1% found once. This clone has only a few counts. The TCRdb record carries a much larger clone's protein, which differs from this DNA's translation at residue 4; a read error is the likely cause, and the protein listed here is the DNA translation. Trimming pared 5 bases from V and 0 bases from J, leaving 13 bases between. Germline CDR1 reads GEAIGNYY; CDR2 reads EKD. There are 17 residues in the CDR3. The specimen sequenced was blood. V usage is TRDV2 and J usage is TRDJ3; unclear D gene. The sequence was collected from a child who was a newborn, infant or young child, either healthy, febrile or measles-vaccinated (not recorded which). Here the CDR3 reads CACGMVESSWDTRQMFF. CDR3 coding DNA: TGTGCCTGTGGCATGGTGGAAAGCTCCTGGGACACCCGACAGATGTTTTTC.